These 8 T cell receptor beta chains came from one sample sequenced in a study of blood T cell repertoires in COVID-19. TCRdb keeps only in-frame clones here, not all; method: immunoSEQ multiplex PCR. The repertoire includes fewer than 200,000 clones, 76% of them detected once, and roughly 8.7% sits in the top ten. Sequenced material: peripheral blood. Receptors were obtained from a woman aged 45-59 years with active or convalescent COVID-19.

The rearrangement uses TRBV12-3 or TRBV12-4 and TRBJ1-1; no firm D call. V was cut by 6 bases and J by 6 bases, with 14 bases left in between. CDR3 length: 13 amino acids. The CDR3 DNA follows: TGTGCCAGCAGCCCAAGCCCCGGGGCTGAAGCTTTCTTT. Amino acid sequence: CASSPSPGAEAFF.

V is TRBV5-1 and J is TRBJ2-7, with D tentatively TRBD2 (6 bases). The CDR3 runs 14 residues. Germline CDR1 reads SGHRS; CDR2 reads YFSETQ. Trimming took 3 bases from V and 2 from J, leaving 12 bases between them. The CDR3 reads CASSSGLTTYEQYF. The DNA of the CDR3 is TGCGCCAGCAGCTCGGGACTGACGACCTACGAGCAGTACTTC.

The V gene is TRBV6-6, the J gene TRBJ2-5; TRBD1 matches 11 bases. V dropped 6 bases and J dropped 2; count of bases not matched to a gene: 2. Germline CDR1 and CDR2: MNHNY and SVGAGI (reference sequence). This CDR3 has 14 residues. CDR3 residues: CASRGDRGQETQYF. The CDR3 bases are TGTGCCAGCAGGGGGGACAGGGGGCAAGAGACCCAGTACTTC.

This clone was counted once. The rearrangement uses TRBV19 and TRBJ1-1, with 9 bases fitting TRBD1. The germline gives CDR1 LNHDA, CDR2 SQIVND (reference sequence). This CDR3 contains 14 residues. V gave up 5 bases and J gave up 4 bases; unmatched junction bases: 5. The CDR3 bases are TGTGCCAGTAGTGACGACAGGGGGGGCACTGAAGCTTTCTTT. Protein sequence: CASSDDRGGTEAFF. Full variable domain (rest looked up from reference TRBV19 and TRBJ1-1): DGGITQSPKYLFRKEGQNVTLSCEQNLNHDAMYWYRQDPGQGLRLIYYSQIVNDFQKGDIAEGYSVSREKKESFPLTVTSAQKNPTAFYLCASSDDRGGTEAFFGQGTRLTVV.

This chain links TRBV27 with TRBJ2-5; 11 bases are shared with TRBD2. V was pared by 6 bases and J by 9 bases, with 9 bases of the junction left unmatched. This CDR3 is built from 14 residues. CDR1 and CDR2 from the germline V gene are MNHEY and SMNVEV (reference sequence). The DNA of the CDR3 is TGTGCCAGCAGGGAAAGACTAGCGGGGCGCCCCCAGTACTTC. Its protein is CASRERLAGRPQYF.

The genes are TRBV5-4 and TRBJ1-4, with TRBD1 matching over 8 bases. The CDR3 is made up of 15 amino acids. Trimming cost V 3 bases and J 1 base; bases outside gene matches: 2. Germline assignment: CDR1 SGHNT and CDR2 YYREEE (reference sequence). CDR3 DNA sequence: TGTGCCAGCAGCTACGACAGGGGAACTAATGAAAAACTGTTTTTT. It yields the protein CASSYDRGTNEKLFF.

This chain uses TRBV2 with TRBJ1-5; the D gene is possibly TRBD1 (6 bases). The V gene lost 6 bases and the J gene lost 4 bases, with 10 bases spanning the gap. There are 13 residues in the CDR3. Germline CDR1 SNHLY, CDR2 FYNNEI. The CDR3 DNA reads as TGTGCCAGCAGAAGGCAGGGGAATCAGCCCCAGCATTTT. Protein product: CASRRQGNQPQHF.

V is TRBV3-1 (or the pseudogene TRBV3-2) and J is TRBJ2-5; the match to TRBD2 covers 8 bases. V lost 3 bases to trimming and J lost 5 bases; unmatched junction nucleotides: 8. CDR3 length: 15 residues. The germline CDR1 and CDR2 sequences are LGHDT and YNNKEL (reference sequence). Written as DNA, the CDR3 is TGTGCCAGCAGCCAGGGGCGGGAGGTTTGGGAGACCCAGTACTTC. Translating it yields CASSQGREVWETQYF.